This paragraph covers one T cell receptor (beta chain) sequence. These data belong to a study of blood T cell repertoires in COVID-19. The CDR3 is 13 residues long. The V end lost 1 base, the J end lost 4 bases, and 8 bases lay between the germline ends. Data came from immunoSEQ multiplex PCR; TCRdb stores just in-frame clones and leaves some out. The data show approximately 150,000 clones, with 80% to 90% seen just once and around an eighth held by the top ten. The origin of this receptor is a man younger than 35 with COVID-19, enrolled during active disease. The sample was peripheral blood. The chain links TRBV12-3 or TRBV12-4 to TRBJ2-7; D may be TRBD1 (5 bases). CDR3 residues: CASSLDRMYEQYF. CDR3 DNA: TGTGCCAGCAGTTTAGACAGGATGTACGAGCAGTACTTC.